The 27 T cell receptor beta chains below all came from one sample that was sequenced in a study of cytomegalovirus exposure and HLA in healthy donors. Amplification used 60 Vbeta primers and 13 Jbeta primers. The data were produced by immunoSEQ multiplex PCR, yet TCRdb's version contains in-frame clones alone and is incomplete. Here the sample spans roughly 200,000 clones, around 75% being singletons. Sequencing was done on a sample of PBMCs. The receptors here all came from a female donor in good health and CMV-seronegative.

This sequence joins TRBV19 and TRBJ1-1; no clear D. Trimming removed 5 bases at V and 6 bases at J, with 7 bases between. This CDR3 contains 11 residues. Germline V gives CDR1 LNHDA, CDR2 SQIVND (reference sequence). The CDR3 DNA reads TGTGCCAGTAGTCCCGGGGCTGAAGCTTTCTTT. Protein: CASSPGAEAFF.

J is TRBJ2-3 and V is TRBV11-3, with 8 nucleotides matching TRBD1. Germline values: CDR1 SGHNT, CDR2 YENEEA. The CDR3 is made up of 16 amino acids. The V segment lost 1 base and the J segment 0 bases; nucleotides outside the gene matches: 3. As DNA, the CDR3 is TGTGCCAGCAGCTTAGGTGGACAGGGAAGCACAGATACGCAGTATTTT. Translating it yields CASSLGGQGSTDTQYF.

This chain uses TRBV4-2 with TRBJ1-2; 7 bases agree with TRBD1. The CDR3 has 15 amino acids. Germline CDR1 reads LGHNA; CDR2 reads YNFKEQ. V dropped 1 base and J dropped 1; count of bases not matched to a gene: 3. The CDR3 nucleotides are TGTGCCAGCAGCCAAGTAGGGGGCAATAACTATGGCTACACCTTC. This translates into CASSQVGGNNYGYTF.

The chain combines TRBV13 with TRBJ1-5; 9 bases agree with TRBD1. V shed 4 bases and J 3 bases; nucleotides not matched to a gene: 7. CDR3 size: 16 residues. The V gene's germline CDR1 is PRHDT and CDR2 FYEKMQ (reference sequence). The DNA of the CDR3 is TGTGCCAGCAGCTCACGTCACAGGGGGCACAATCAGCCCCAGCATTTT. This sequence encodes CASSSRHRGHNQPQHF.

The chain is built from TRBV7-6 and TRBJ2-5; 8 bases agree with TRBD2. The CDR3 extends over 14 amino acids. V was clipped by 3 bases and J by 4 bases; unmatched bases: 4. Germline assignment: CDR1 SGHVS and CDR2 FNYEAQ. In nucleotides, the CDR3 is TGTGCCAGCAGCTTGGCGGCGGGAGGAGAGACCCAGTACTTC. Translating gives CASSLAAGGETQYF.

This clone came up once. Germline is not matched at one junction end, which may reflect a read error. The chain couples TRBV7-9 to TRBJ1-4; no firm D call. Germline V lookup: CDR1 SEHNR, CDR2 FQNEAQ (reference sequence). This CDR3 has 14 residues. The CDR3 coding sequence is TGTTCCAGCAGCTTGGCCGCAACTAATGAAAAACTGTTTTTT. This gives the protein CSSSLAATNEKLFF.

This clone was seen only once. The chain has TRBV28 and TRBJ1-5, with D unresolved. This CDR3 comprises 17 residues. CDR1 MDHEN and CDR2 SYDVKM come from the germline V gene. Trimming pared 8 bases from V and 2 bases from J, leaving 22 bases between. CDR3 nucleotide sequence: TGTGCCAGCCACTTTAGGATTGGAGGAGGTGGCAATCAGCCCCAGCATTTT. This sequence encodes CASHFRIGGGGNQPQHF.

The V call is TRBV4-1, the J call TRBJ2-5; TRBD2 matches at 8 bases. CDR1 and CDR2 from the germline V gene are MGHRA and YSYEKL. The CDR3 sequence is 16 residues long. V was clipped by 4 bases and J by 3 bases; unmatched bases: 10. CDR3 sequence: CASSLDLSGIKETQYF. As DNA, the CDR3 is TGCGCCAGCAGCCTCGATCTTAGCGGGATCAAAGAGACCCAGTACTTC.

The chain has TRBV7-6 and TRBJ1-1, with 8 nucleotides matching TRBD1. Germline CDR1 is SGHVS and CDR2 is FNYEAQ. Losses at the gene ends were 5 bases for V and 1 base for J; bases not matched to a gene: 3. The CDR3 is made up of 14 amino acids. The chain's CDR3 is CASSPDRGNTEAFF. CDR3 coding DNA: TGTGCCAGCAGCCCAGACAGGGGGAACACTGAAGCTTTCTTT.

V gene TRBV6-6 combines with J gene TRBJ1-1, with 9 positions matching TRBD1. Germline assignment: CDR1 MNHNY and CDR2 SVGAGI (reference sequence). Trimming removed 7 bases from V and 6 bases from J; junction bases left unmatched: 12. This CDR3 contains 15 residues. The CDR3 nucleotides read TGTGCCAGCACCACACGTAGGACAGGGGACGCTGAAGCTTTCTTT. It specifies CASTTRRTGDAEAFF.

CDR3: CASSIRPSGTAGDTQYF. As DNA, the CDR3 is TGTGCCAGCAGCATTAGACCTAGCGGGACCGCGGGGGATACGCAGTATTTT. The chain joins TRBV7-2 to TRBJ2-3; 9 bases align to TRBD2. The ends lost 5 bases at V and 6 bases at J; junction bases unmatched: 15. This CDR3 is built from 17 residues. The germline V gene encodes CDR1 SGHTA and CDR2 FQGNSA.

The chain employs TRBV21-1 and TRBJ2-7; the table names TRBD2, a call not compared with the DNA. TRBV21-1 is marked as a pseudogene. This CDR3 contains 14 residues. The chain's CDR3 is CASSNSGSKYEQYF. CDR3 nucleotide sequence: TGTGCCAGCAGCAATAGCGGGAGTAAGTACGAGCAGTACTTC.

The CDR3 region has the DNA TGTGCCAGCAGCTTACAGGGACTAGCGGGAGCCGAGCAGTACTTC. It codes for CASSLQGLAGAEQYF. This rearrangement joins TRBV7-6 to TRBJ2-7; 14 positions agree with TRBD2. V shed 2 bases, J shed 6 bases, and the junction held 3 bases outside the gene matches. The CDR3 spans 15 residues. The germline gives CDR1 SGHVS, CDR2 FNYEAQ.

This clone occurred a few times. The chain is built from TRBV7-6 and TRBJ2-1; 9 bases map to TRBD2. The CDR3 consists of 17 residues. Trimming cost V 1 base and J 6 bases; bases outside gene matches: 10. The germline V gene has CDR1 SGHVS and CDR2 FNYEAQ. CDR3 sequence reads: CASSLEVATSGINEQFF. Here the CDR3 DNA reads TGTGCCAGCAGCTTAGAGGTGGCGACTAGCGGAATCAATGAGCAGTTCTTC.

The V gene is TRBV10-3, the J gene TRBJ2-7; TRBD2 agrees at 15 bases. The length of the CDR3 is 15 residues. CDR1 ENHRY and CDR2 SYGVKD come from the germline V gene. V lost 1 base to trimming and J lost 9 bases; unmatched junction nucleotides: 4. The CDR3 coding sequence is TGTGCCATCAGTGAGTTCGGACTAGCGGGAGGGGCGCAGTACTTC. It codes for CAISEFGLAGGAQYF.

V and J are TRBV6-5 and TRBJ1-5, with no clear D. Germline lookup yields CDR1 MNHEY and CDR2 SVGAGI. Trimming removed 6 bases from V and 3 bases from J, with 6 bases in between. The CDR3 consists of 12 residues. The CDR3 reads CASRTINQPQHF. CDR3 nucleotide sequence: TGTGCCAGCAGAACAATCAATCAGCCCCAGCATTTT.

The V and J genes are TRBV9 and TRBJ2-1; the match to TRBD1 covers 7 bases. There are 15 residues in the CDR3. V was pared by 0 bases and J by 7 bases, with 7 bases of the junction left unmatched. The germline V gene has CDR1 SGDLS and CDR2 YYNGEE. The CDR3 region has the DNA TGTGCCAGCAGCGTAGTCGGGACAGCTGGGAATGAGCAGTTCTTC. Amino acids: CASSVVGTAGNEQFF.

This clone appeared once. The chain recombines TRBV15 with TRBJ1-2, with TRBD1 matching 8 bases. V shed 6 bases, J shed 2 bases, and the junction held 5 bases outside the gene matches. The CDR3 has 14 amino acids. Germline CDR1 is LNHNV and CDR2 is YYDKDF (reference sequence). Written as DNA, the CDR3 is TGTGCCACCAGAACGACAGGGGAGAACTATGGCTACACCTTC. Translation: CATRTTGENYGYTF.

This chain links TRBV7-6 with TRBJ2-1; 10 nucleotides line up with TRBD2. The germline CDR1 and CDR2 sequences are SGHVS and FNYEAQ. V shed 0 bases, J shed 4 bases, and the junction held 6 bases outside the gene matches. The CDR3 consists of 17 residues. The CDR3 protein is CASSLAPSSGSYNEQFF. The DNA for the CDR3 is TGTGCCAGCAGCTTAGCCCCCTCTAGCGGGAGTTACAATGAGCAGTTCTTC. The full variable domain, its missing parts supplied by reference TRBV7-6 and TRBJ2-1, is GAGVSQSPRYKVTKRGQDVALRCDPISGHVSLYWYRQALGQGPEFLTYFNYEAQQDKSGLPNDRFSAERPEGSISTLTIQRTEQRDSAMYRCASSLAPSSGSYNEQFFGPGTRLTVL.

Notes on this clone: A read error may produce the germline difference seen at one junction end. The chain has TRBV7-9 and TRBJ2-2; TRBD2 is a possible D gene (7 bases). This CDR3 contains 17 residues. CDR1 is SEHNR, CDR2 FQNEAQ, per germline (reference sequence). CDR3 residues: CSSSLSSIGGPTGELFF. As DNA, the CDR3 is TGTTCCAGCAGCTTATCCTCTATCGGGGGGCCCACCGGGGAGCTGTTTTTT.

This sequence joins TRBV27 and TRBJ2-2; TRBD2 agrees at 8 bases. CDR1 and CDR2 (germline): MNHEY, SMNVEV (reference sequence). With 5 bases clipped from V and 5 bases from J, the junction kept 10 bases outside the gene matches. The CDR3 consists of 16 residues. The CDR3: CASSLSPGGPTGELFF. DNA for the CDR3: TGTGCCAGCAGTCTAAGTCCGGGAGGGCCGACCGGGGAGCTGTTTTTT.

The chain combines TRBV2 with TRBJ2-3, with D perhaps TRBD1 (6 bases). The CDR3 is 14 residues long. CDR1 is SNHLY, CDR2 FYNNEI, per germline. Trimming took 8 bases from V and 1 from J, leaving 13 bases between them. CDR3 nucleotide sequence: TGTGCCAGCTCTTGGAGACAGGGCACAGATACGCAGTATTTT. It specifies CASSWRQGTDTQYF. The full variable domain, rest sourced from reference TRBV2 and TRBJ2-3, is EPEVTQTPSHQVTQMGQEVILRCVPISNHLYFYWYRQILGQKVEFLVSFYNNEISEKSEIFDDQFSVERPDGSNFTLKIRSTKLEDSAMYFCASSWRQGTDTQYFGPGTRLTVL.

The V call is TRBV4-3, the J call TRBJ2-7; a possible D gene is TRBD2 (5 bases). V shed 0 bases and J shed 4 bases, with 16 bases lying between them. Germline lookup yields CDR1 LGHNA and CDR2 YSLEER. This CDR3 spans 16 amino acids. The DNA of the CDR3 is TGCGCCAGCAGCCAAGATAGGCTAGCTCTCGGGTACGAGCAGTACTTC. This sequence encodes CASSQDRLALGYEQYF.

This sequence joins TRBV7-8 and TRBJ2-7; possibly TRBD1 for D (5 bases). The CDR3 contains 15 residues. Trimming took 1 base from V and 5 from J, leaving 15 bases between them. CDR1 is SGHVS and CDR2 is FQNEAQ in the germline V gene. The CDR3 DNA reads as TGTGCCAGCAGCTTAGGGGGTCAGGGTCGGGACGAGCAGTACTTC. Amino acids: CASSLGGQGRDEQYF. The full variable domain, with the rest looked up from reference TRBV7-8 and TRBJ2-7, is GAGVSQSPRYKVAKRGQDVALRCDPISGHVSLFWYQQALGQGPEFLTYFQNEAQLDKSGLPSDRFFAERPEGSVSTLKIQRTQQEDSAVYLCASSLGGQGRDEQYFGPGTRLTVT.

The chain employs TRBV7-2 and TRBJ2-7; 11 bases map to TRBD2. Per the germline V gene, CDR1 is SGHTA and CDR2 is FQGNSA. V shed 6 bases and J 4 bases; nucleotides not matched to a gene: 5. This CDR3 is built from 14 residues. The CDR3 coding sequence is TGTGCCAGCAGTACTAGCGGGAGTAGTTACGAGCAGTACTTC. This translates into CASSTSGSSYEQYF.

The chain uses TRBV2 and TRBJ2-1; 7 nucleotides match TRBD1. The CDR3 is 14 residues long. The V gene end was trimmed by 4 bases and the J gene end by 9 bases; junction bases not matched to a gene: 9. Looked up from germline, CDR1 is SNHLY and CDR2 is FYNNEI. As DNA, the CDR3 is TGTGCCAGCAGTGTGGACAGGTCCGCGGGTGAGCAGTTCTTC. It translates to CASSVDRSAGEQFF.

The chain links TRBV15 to TRBJ1-1; D uncertain. V lost 8 bases, J lost 3 bases, and 10 bases lay in between. The germline V gene encodes CDR1 LNHNV and CDR2 YYDKDF (reference sequence). The CDR3 spans 12 residues. The CDR3, as DNA: TGTGCCACCGCTTACGGGTACACTGAAGCTTTCTTT. This translates into CATAYGYTEAFF.